Listed below are T cell receptor beta chains from one sample, sequenced in a study of T-cell reconstitution after alpha-beta-depleted transplantation in children. In TCRdb, the PCR reads were re-called with MiXCR into one record per CDR3 protein. The sample has 120,000 to 150,000 distinct CDR3 sequences; about 9% are singletons. The input for sequencing was PBMCs, mostly from graft donor cells, taken 180 days after TCRalphabeta/CD19-depleted stem cell transplant. Source of these receptors: a female patient aged 2-9 years who had a stem cell transplant for congenital amegakaryocytic thrombocytopenia, so the T cells may come from the graft donor. The CDR3 runs from the conserved cysteine through the conserved F or W. Each record gives: D gene, J gene, V gene, clone size, CDR3 DNA, CDR3 protein. A D gene is named only where the DNA matches it firmly. Clone size is shown for a subset of rows, as once, few, many or a class of expanded clone.

D gene: -; J gene: TRBJ2-7; V gene: TRBV20-1; clone size: many; CDR3 DNA: TGCAGTGCTAGAGTGGGGAGCGGAGTCGGACCCTACGAGCAGTACTTC; CDR3 protein: CSARVGSGVGPYEQYF
D gene: -; J gene: TRBJ1-1; V gene: TRBV5-5; clone size: few; CDR3 DNA: TGTGCCAGCAGTCTGGAGACCGTCGTAGTCACTGAAGCTTTCTTT; CDR3 protein: CASSLETVVVTEAFF
D gene: -; J gene: TRBJ1-2; V gene: TRBV12-3/TRBV12-4; clone size: many; CDR3 DNA: TGTGCCAGCAGTTTTTTGAACTATGGCTACACCTTC; CDR3 protein: CASSFLNYGYTF
D gene: -; J gene: TRBJ1-4; V gene: TRBV14; clone size: -; CDR3 DNA: TGTGCCAGCAGCCAAGTATGGGACCCGGATAATGAAAAACTGTTTTTT; CDR3 protein: CASSQVWDPDNEKLFF
D gene: -; J gene: TRBJ1-3; V gene: TRBV7-2; clone size: many; CDR3 DNA: TGTGCCAGCAGCTTAGTGGAGGGGAACACCATATATTTT; CDR3 protein: CASSLVEGNTIYF
D gene: TRBD1; J gene: TRBJ1-6; V gene: TRBV12-3/TRBV12-4; clone size: many; CDR3 DNA: TGTGCCAGCACTAAGGACAGGGGGCATCTTGCGGATTCACCCCTCCACTTT; CDR3 protein: CASTKDRGHLADSPLHF
D gene: -; J gene: TRBJ1-6; V gene: TRBV20-1; clone size: many; CDR3 DNA: TGCAGTGCTAGGACAGGAGGGAGTTCACCCCTCCACTTT; CDR3 protein: CSARTGGSSPLHF
D gene: TRBD2; J gene: TRBJ2-1; V gene: TRBV4-3; clone size: many; CDR3 DNA: TGCGCCAGCAGCCAATACGCGGGAGGAGGCAATGAGCAGTTCTTC; CDR3 protein: CASSQYAGGGNEQFF
D gene: -; J gene: TRBJ1-2; V gene: TRBV28; clone size: -; CDR3 DNA: TGTGCCAGCAGGCCTGGGATTTTCCCCTATGGCTACACCTTC; CDR3 protein: CASRPGIFPYGYTF
D gene: -; J gene: TRBJ1-5; V gene: TRBV4-3; clone size: -; CDR3 DNA: TGCGCCAGCAGCCAAGATCTCCGGGGAGATAGCAATCAGCCCCAGCATTTT; CDR3 protein: CASSQDLRGDSNQPQHF
D gene: -; J gene: TRBJ2-3; V gene: TRBV29-1; clone size: many; CDR3 DNA: TGCAGCGACGGAGGGGCCACAGATACGCAGTATTTT; CDR3 protein: CSDGGATDTQYF
D gene: -; J gene: TRBJ2-7; V gene: TRBV7-9; clone size: few; CDR3 DNA: TGTGCCAGCAGCTTAGCGGCCTTGACCGAGCAGTACTTC; CDR3 protein: CASSLAALTEQYF
D gene: -; J gene: TRBJ1-1; V gene: TRBV20-1; clone size: once; CDR3 DNA: TGCAGTGCCCGAGGGATCGAAGGGATGAACACTGAAGCTTTCTTT; CDR3 protein: CSARGIEGMNTEAFF
D gene: -; J gene: TRBJ1-1; V gene: TRBV6-1; clone size: many; CDR3 DNA: TGTGCCAGCGGGGACCGGGACCCAAGCAACATGAACACTGAAGCTTTCTTT; CDR3 protein: CASGDRDPSNMNTEAFF
D gene: -; J gene: TRBJ2-7; V gene: TRBV28; clone size: many; CDR3 DNA: TGTGCCAGCAGTATGACCCCTGTGCATGAGCAGTACTTC; CDR3 protein: CASSMTPVHEQYF
D gene: -; J gene: TRBJ2-5; V gene: TRBV7-8; clone size: many; CDR3 DNA: TGTGCCAGCAGCCCCCATAAAGGGACCCAGTACTTC; CDR3 protein: CASSPHKGTQYF
D gene: -; J gene: TRBJ2-5; V gene: TRBV9; clone size: -; CDR3 DNA: TGTGCCAGCAGCAGTGGTTTAGGGGGGCAAGAGACCCAGTACTTC; CDR3 protein: CASSSGLGGQETQYF
D gene: TRBD2; J gene: TRBJ2-7; V gene: TRBV11-2; clone size: many; CDR3 DNA: TGTGCCAGCAGCCCCCTTAGCGGGCGCCCCTACGAGCAGTACTTC; CDR3 protein: CASSPLSGRPYEQYF